This T cell receptor (beta chain) is from a study of identical twins. The junction had 14 bases not matched to a gene; V was cut back by 3 bases and J by 0 bases. The CDR3 sequence is 19 residues long. Per the germline V gene, CDR1 is MNHEY and CDR2 is SVGEGT. Unique molecular identifiers were in the cDNA, with template-switch universal primer binding. TCRdb ran MiXCR on the 5' RACE reads and lists one entry per CDR3 protein. The sample has under 250,000 distinct CDR3 sequences, roughly 10% seen once. Whole-study findings and limits: Excess sharing between twins was weaker in beta out-of-frame sequences. High-abundance cord blood beta clonotypes had fewer insertions; memory repertoires showed none.

This clonotype was counted a few times. Antigen: not known. This sequence originates from a woman aged 18-29 years in good health. The gene calls are TRBV6-2 or TRBV6-3 and TRBJ2-7, with TRBD2 matching 10 bases. Sequencing was performed on memory (CD45RO+) T cells sorted from blood. CDR3 coding DNA: TGTGCCAGCAGTTATCTACGGGAGCGGGAGGGCCTCCGCTCCTACGAGCAGTACTTC. This gives the protein CASSYLREREGLRSYEQYF.